This T cell receptor (beta chain) was retrieved from a study of blood T cell repertoires in COVID-19. Across the whole study: PBMCs, B-cell-depleted T cells, or T cells were the source of the cDNA or gDNA that made up the material.

The germline CDR1 and CDR2 sequences are SNHLY and FYNNEI. The trim removed 3 bases at V and 5 bases at J, leaving 10 bases unmatched. The CDR3 is 16 residues long. Authors' processing steps: Reference gene primer amplification yielded estimated nucleated cell counts. Method: immunoSEQ multiplex PCR; TCRdb's copy keeps in-frame clones and lacks some. V, J and clone size were drawn from that table, and D and trimming were deduced from the DNA. The sample has 250,000 to 350,000 clones; over 75% are singletons. V gene TRBV2 combines with J gene TRBJ1-1, with 9 bases identical to TRBD1. The sequencing sample was made of peripheral blood. The clonotype comes from a woman in her fifties or sixties with active or convalescent COVID-19. DNA for the CDR3: TGTGCCAGCAGTGAGGAACGCGTAGGGACAGGGACTGAAGCTTTCTTT. Its translation is CASSEERVGTGTEAFF.